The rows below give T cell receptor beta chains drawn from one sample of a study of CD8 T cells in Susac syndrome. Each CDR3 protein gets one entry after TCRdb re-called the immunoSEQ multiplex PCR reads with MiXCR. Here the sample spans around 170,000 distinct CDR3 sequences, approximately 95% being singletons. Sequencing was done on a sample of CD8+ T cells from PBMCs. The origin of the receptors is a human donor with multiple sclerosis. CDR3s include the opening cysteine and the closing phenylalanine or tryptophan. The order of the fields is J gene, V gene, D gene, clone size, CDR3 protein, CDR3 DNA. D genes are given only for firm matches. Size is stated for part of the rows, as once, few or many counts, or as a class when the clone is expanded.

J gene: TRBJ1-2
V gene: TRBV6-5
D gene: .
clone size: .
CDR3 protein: CASKQGVNYGYTF
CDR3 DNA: TGTGCCAGCAAACAGGGCGTTAACTATGGCTACACCTTC

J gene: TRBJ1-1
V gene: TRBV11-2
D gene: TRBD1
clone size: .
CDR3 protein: CASSAGTGVTEAFF
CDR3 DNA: TGTGCCAGCAGCGCAGGGACAGGGGTGACTGAAGCTTTCTTT

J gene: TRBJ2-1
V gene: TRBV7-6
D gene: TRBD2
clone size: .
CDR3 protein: CASSEGGVYNEQFF
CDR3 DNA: TGTGCCAGCAGCGAGGGAGGGGTGTATAATGAGCAGTTCTTC

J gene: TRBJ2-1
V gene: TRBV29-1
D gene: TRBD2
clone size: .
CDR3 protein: CSVEGLAGGSSSYNEQFF
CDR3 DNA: TGCAGCGTTGAAGGACTAGCGGGAGGTTCGAGCTCCTACAATGAGCAGTTCTTC

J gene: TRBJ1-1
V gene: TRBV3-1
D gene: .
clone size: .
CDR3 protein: CASSQGHGGTEAFF
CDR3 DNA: TGTGCCAGCAGCCAAGGCCACGGGGGCACTGAAGCTTTCTTT

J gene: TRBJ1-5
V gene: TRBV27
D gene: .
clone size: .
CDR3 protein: CASSYIGGQPQHF
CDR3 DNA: TGTGCCAGCAGTTACATTGGGGGCCAGCCCCAGCATTTT

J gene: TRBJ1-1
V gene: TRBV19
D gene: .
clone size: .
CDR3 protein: CASSIEVWQPHMTNTEAFF
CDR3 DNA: TGTGCCAGTAGTATAGAGGTTTGGCAGCCTCATATGACGAACACTGAAGCTTTCTTT

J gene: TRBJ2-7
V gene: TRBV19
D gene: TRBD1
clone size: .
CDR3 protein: CASSMKTGGWDEQYF
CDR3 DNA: TGTGCCAGTAGTATGAAGACAGGGGGCTGGGACGAGCAGTACTTC

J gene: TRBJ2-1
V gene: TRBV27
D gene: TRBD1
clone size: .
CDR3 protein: CASSVNRGDEQFF
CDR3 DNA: TGTGCCAGCAGTGTTAACAGGGGCGATGAGCAGTTCTTC

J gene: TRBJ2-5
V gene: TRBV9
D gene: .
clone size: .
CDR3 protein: CASSVGPRFEETQYF
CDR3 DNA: TGTGCCAGCAGCGTAGGTCCTAGATTTGAAGAGACCCAGTACTTC

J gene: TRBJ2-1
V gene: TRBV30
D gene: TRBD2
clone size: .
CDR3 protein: CAWSDLAGSSYNEQFF
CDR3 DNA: TGTGCCTGGAGTGATCTAGCGGGAAGCTCCTACAATGAGCAGTTCTTC

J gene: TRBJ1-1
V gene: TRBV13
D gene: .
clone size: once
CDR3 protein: CASSSRPNEAFF
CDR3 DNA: TGTGCCAGCAGCTCCAGACCGAATGAAGCTTTCTTT

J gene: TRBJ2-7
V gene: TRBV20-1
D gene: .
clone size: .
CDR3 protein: CSASGYLSPSYEQYF
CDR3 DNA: TGCAGTGCTAGCGGATACCTCTCTCCTTCCTACGAGCAGTACTTC

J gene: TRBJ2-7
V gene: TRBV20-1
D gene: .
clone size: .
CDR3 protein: CSARLFGDSYEQYF
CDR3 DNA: TGCAGTGCTAGATTGTTCGGGGACTCCTACGAGCAGTACTTC

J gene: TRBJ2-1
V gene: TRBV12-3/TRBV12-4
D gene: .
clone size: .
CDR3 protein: CASSPPLVEQFF
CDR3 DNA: TGTGCCAGCAGTCCCCCCTTAGTGGAGCAGTTCTTC

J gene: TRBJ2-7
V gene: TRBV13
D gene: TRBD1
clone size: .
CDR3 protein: CASSPSGTGSHEQYF
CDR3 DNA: TGTGCCAGCAGCCCATCCGGGACAGGGAGCCACGAGCAGTACTTC

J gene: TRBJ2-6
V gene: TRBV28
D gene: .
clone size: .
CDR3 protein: CSSAVSGANVLTF
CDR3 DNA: TGTTCGAGCGCCGTCTCTGGGGCCAACGTCCTGACTTTC

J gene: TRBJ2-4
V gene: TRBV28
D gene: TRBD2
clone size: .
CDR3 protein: CASSFSPRLADKNIQYF
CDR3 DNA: TGTGCCAGCAGTTTCTCCCCGAGACTAGCGGACAAAAACATTCAGTACTTC

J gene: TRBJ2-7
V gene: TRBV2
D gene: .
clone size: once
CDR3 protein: CASSDPAGGSYEQYF
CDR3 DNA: TGTGCCAGCAGTGATCCAGCCGGAGGGTCCTACGAGCAGTACTTC

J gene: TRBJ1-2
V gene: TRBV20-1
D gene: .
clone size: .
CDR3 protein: CSAKSWGPEGGYTF
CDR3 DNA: TGCAGTGCCAAGAGCTGGGGGCCTGAGGGTGGCTACACCTTC

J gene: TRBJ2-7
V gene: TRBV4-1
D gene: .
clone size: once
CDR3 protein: CASSQVSTSVSYEQYF
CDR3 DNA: TGCGCCAGCAGCCAAGTTTCGACTAGTGTGAGCTACGAGCAGTACTTC

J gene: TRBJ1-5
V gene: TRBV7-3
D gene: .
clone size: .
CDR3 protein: CASSLGGGEQPQHF
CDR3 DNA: TGTGCCAGCAGCTTGGGGGGCGGCGAACAGCCCCAGCATTTT

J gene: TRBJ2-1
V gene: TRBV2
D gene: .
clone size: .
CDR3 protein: CASMAGLDEQFF
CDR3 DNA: TGTGCCAGCATGGCGGGGTTGGATGAGCAGTTCTTC

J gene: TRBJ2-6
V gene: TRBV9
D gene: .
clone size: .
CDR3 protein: CASKDGVSGANVLTF
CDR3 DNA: TGTGCCAGCAAAGACGGTGTGTCTGGGGCCAACGTCCTGACTTTC

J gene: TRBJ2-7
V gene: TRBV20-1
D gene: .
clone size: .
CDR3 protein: CSASKWNEQYF
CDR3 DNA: TGCAGTGCTAGCAAGTGGAACGAGCAGTACTTC

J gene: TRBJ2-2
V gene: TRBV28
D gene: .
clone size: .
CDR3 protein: CASSLHTGTGAGELFF
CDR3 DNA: TGTGCCAGCAGTTTGCACACCGGGACCGGGGCCGGGGAGCTGTTTTTT

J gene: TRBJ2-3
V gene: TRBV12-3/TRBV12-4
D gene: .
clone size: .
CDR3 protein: CASSSPTTTDTQYF
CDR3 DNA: TGTGCCAGCAGTTCCCCGACCACCACAGATACGCAGTATTTT

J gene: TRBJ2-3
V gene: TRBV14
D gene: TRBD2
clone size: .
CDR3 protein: CASSLIAGVEDTQYF
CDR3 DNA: TGTGCCAGCAGCCTTATAGCGGGAGTGGAAGATACGCAGTATTTT

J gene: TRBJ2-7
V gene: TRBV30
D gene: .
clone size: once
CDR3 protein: CAWSPGSAYEQYF
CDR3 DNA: TGTGCCTGGAGCCCAGGGTCCGCCTACGAGCAGTACTTC

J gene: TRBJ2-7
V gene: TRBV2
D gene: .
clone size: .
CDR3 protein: CATLLPRRPSYEQYF
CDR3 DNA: TGTGCCACCCTCCTACCGCGGCGACCCTCCTACGAGCAGTACTTC

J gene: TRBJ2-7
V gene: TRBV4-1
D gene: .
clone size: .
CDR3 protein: CASSQESVTYEQYF
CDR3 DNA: TGCGCCAGCAGCCAAGAGTCGGTTACCTACGAGCAGTACTTC

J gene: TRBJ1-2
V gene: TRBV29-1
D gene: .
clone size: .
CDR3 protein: CSVVVTTDPFYGYTF
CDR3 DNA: TGCAGCGTTGTAGTCACAACGGATCCCTTCTATGGCTACACCTTC

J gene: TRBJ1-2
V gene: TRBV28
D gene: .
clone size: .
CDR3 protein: CASSSFLESAPTF
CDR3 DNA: TGTGCCAGCAGCTCCTTTTTGGAGTCCGCGCCCACCTTC

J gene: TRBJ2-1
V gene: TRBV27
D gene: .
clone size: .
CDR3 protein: CASSFIGNEQFF
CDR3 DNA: TGTGCCAGCAGTTTTATTGGGAATGAGCAGTTCTTC

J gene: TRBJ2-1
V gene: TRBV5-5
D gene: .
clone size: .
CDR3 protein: CASSLGASNDEQFF
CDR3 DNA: TGTGCCAGCAGCTTGGGGGCCTCGAACGATGAGCAGTTCTTC

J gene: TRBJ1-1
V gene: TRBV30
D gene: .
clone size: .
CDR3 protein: CAWSVLAEAFF
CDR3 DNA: TGTGCCTGGAGTGTACTTGCCGAAGCTTTCTTT

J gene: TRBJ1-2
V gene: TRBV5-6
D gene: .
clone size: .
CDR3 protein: CASSLSWGANYGYTF
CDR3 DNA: TGTGCCAGCAGCTTGAGCTGGGGCGCTAACTATGGCTACACCTTC

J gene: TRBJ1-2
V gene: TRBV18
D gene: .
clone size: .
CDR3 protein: CASSPGVYGYTF
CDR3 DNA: TGTGCCAGCTCACCAGGGGTATATGGCTACACCTTC

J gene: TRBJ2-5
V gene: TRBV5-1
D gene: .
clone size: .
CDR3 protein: CASSLNKETQYF
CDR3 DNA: TGCGCCAGCAGCTTGAATAAAGAGACCCAGTACTTC

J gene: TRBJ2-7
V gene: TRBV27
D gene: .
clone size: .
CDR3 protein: CASSLGPESFYEQYF
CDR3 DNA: TGTGCCAGCAGTTTGGGGCCCGAATCATTCTACGAGCAGTACTTC

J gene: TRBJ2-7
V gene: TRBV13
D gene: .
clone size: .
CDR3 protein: CASSSQGFGLYEQYF
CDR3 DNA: TGTGCCAGCAGCTCGCAGGGGTTTGGTCTGTACGAGCAGTACTTC

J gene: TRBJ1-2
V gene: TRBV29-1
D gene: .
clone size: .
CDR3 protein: CSGRAELGGYTF
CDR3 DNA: TGCAGCGGGAGGGCGGAGCTGGGGGGCTACACCTTC

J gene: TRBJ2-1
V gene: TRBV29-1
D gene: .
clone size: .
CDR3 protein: CSVVVVEQFF
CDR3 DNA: TGCAGCGTAGTTGTCGTTGAGCAGTTCTTC

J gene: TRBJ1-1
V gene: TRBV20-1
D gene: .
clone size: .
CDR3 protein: CSAPPDYRANTEAFF
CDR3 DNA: TGCAGTGCGCCGCCAGATTATAGGGCGAACACTGAAGCTTTCTTT

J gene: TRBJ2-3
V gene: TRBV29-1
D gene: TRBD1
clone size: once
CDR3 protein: CSVALDRGFPDTQYF
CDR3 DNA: TGCAGCGTAGCCTTGGACAGGGGTTTTCCAGATACGCAGTATTTT

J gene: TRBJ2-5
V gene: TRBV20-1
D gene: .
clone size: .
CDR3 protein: CSARDQETGGETQYF
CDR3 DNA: TGCAGTGCTAGAGATCAGGAGACAGGCGGGGAGACCCAGTACTTC

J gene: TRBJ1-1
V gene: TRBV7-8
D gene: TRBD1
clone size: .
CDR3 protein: CASSLGGQGRLDTEAFF
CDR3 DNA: TGTGCCAGCAGCTTAGGTGGACAGGGTAGGCTAGACACTGAAGCTTTCTTT